The 12 T cell receptor beta chains given below trace back to one sample, sequenced in a study of molecular identifiers for immune sequencing clone quantification (dated by TCRdb to 2017 to 2018). The library relied on PCR. TCRdb names Illumina HiSeq 4000 as the instrument used. TCRdb itself trimmed the public reads at Q25 with fastp, ran MiXCR and retained productive beta chains. One record per CDR3 amino acid sequence lists the most common genes and DNA. The sample yields some 11,000 distinct CDR3 sequences; around 17% were counted once. Of the sample, 1.6% is held by the ten largest clones. Sequencing was carried out using naive CD8+ T cells from blood, with Jurkat cell RNA spiked in. Reading the label with the study, this specimen's cell subset or site is: FACS-sorted CD8+CD4-CCR7+CD45RA+ naive T cells. The receptor set was obtained from a human donor in good health. Some libraries in this study had Jurkat cell RNA spiked in.

The gene calls are TRBV27 and TRBJ1-5; D gene ambiguous. Germline CDR1 reads MNHEY; CDR2 reads SMNVEV (reference sequence). This CDR3 is 14 amino acids long. The V end was cut by 3 bases, the J end by 4 bases, with 10 bases between. The CDR3 DNA reads as TGTGCCAGCAGTTTTATTGGGTCTAATCAGCCCCAGCATTTT. This codes for CASSFIGSNQPQHF.

Judged by abundance, this clonotype is medium-sized. The rearrangement links TRBV20-1 to TRBJ2-5; no reliable D call. Trimming shortened V by 3 bases and J by 4 bases, and 18 bases separated the two germline ends. This CDR3 is built from 15 residues. Per the germline V gene, CDR1 is DFQATT and CDR2 is SNEGSKA (reference sequence). The CDR3, as DNA: TGCAGTGCTAGTCGGGTCGTTCCCTCAGGAGAGACCCAGTACTTC. Encoded protein: CSASRVVPSGETQYF.

This clonotype was seen ten or more times. The V gene is TRBV28, the J gene TRBJ2-7; D remains unclear. The CDR3 spans 11 residues. Germline V gene sequence: CDR1 MDHEN, CDR2 SYDVKM. V was trimmed by 5 bases and J by 4 bases, leaving 6 bases between them. CDR3 in amino acids: CASSKRYEQYF. CDR3 DNA: TGTGCCAGCAGTAAAAGATACGAGCAGTACTTC.

This clonotype was counted ten times or more. The chain has TRBV20-1 and TRBJ2-7, with TRBD2 matching 10 bases. The germline gives CDR1 DFQATT, CDR2 SNEGSKA (reference sequence). The CDR3 covers 14 residues. The ends lost 3 bases at V and 7 bases at J; junction bases unmatched: 9. In DNA, the CDR3 is TGCAGTGCTAGGAGGCTAGCGGGAGTTGGAGAGCAGTACTTC. This translates into CSARRLAGVGEQYF.

This clonotype showed up many times. The chain combines TRBV3-1 with TRBJ2-2, with 7 bases fitting TRBD2. The CDR3 length is 15 residues. Per germline, CDR1 LGHDT and CDR2 YNNKEL (reference sequence). V gave up 4 bases and J gave up 6 bases; unmatched junction bases: 8. CDR3 in amino acids: CASSRDYLPPGELFF. CDR3 sequence (DNA): TGTGCCAGCAGCCGGGACTACCTCCCTCCCGGGGAGCTGTTTTTT.

The table lists this clonotype with many counts. The chain uses TRBV19 and TRBJ1-5; weak D call: TRBD1 (6 bases). CDR1 is LNHDA and CDR2 is SQIVND in the germline V gene (reference sequence). V was trimmed by 9 bases and J by 6 bases, leaving 15 bases between them. The CDR3 sequence is 13 residues long. The CDR3 sequence is CASRQAAPQPQHF. The CDR3 DNA sequence: TGTGCCAGCAGACAGGCCGCGCCTCAGCCCCAGCATTTT. The full variable domain, its missing parts supplied by reference TRBV19 and TRBJ1-5, is DGGITQSPKYLFRKEGQNVTLSCEQNLNHDAMYWYRQDPGQGLRLIYYSQIVNDFQKGDIAEGYSVSREKKESFPLTVTSAQKNPTAFYLCASRQAAPQPQHFGDGTRLSIL.

Relative to its sample, this clonotype is medium-sized. The chain recombines TRBV7-9 with TRBJ2-1, with a tentative D call TRBD2 (6 bases). The CDR3 spans 14 residues. Germline assignment: CDR1 SEHNR and CDR2 FQNEAQ (reference sequence). Between the trimmed V and J ends, which lost 7 bases and 2 bases, there was a span of 12 bases. In DNA form, the CDR3 reads TGTGCCAGCACCGGACTACAGACCTACAATGAGCAGTTCTTC. This sequence encodes CASTGLQTYNEQFF.

V and J are TRBV28 and TRBJ1-1; no clear D. V was trimmed by 2 bases and J by 0 bases, leaving 7 bases between them. CDR1 is MDHEN and CDR2 is SYDVKM in the germline V gene. The CDR3 has 14 residues. Here the CDR3 DNA reads TGTGCCAGCAGTTTACGGAATATGAACACTGAAGCTTTCTTT. It yields the protein CASSLRNMNTEAFF.

There are many counts of this clonotype. The J gene is TRBJ2-5, the V gene TRBV27, with D unclear. The germline V gene has CDR1 MNHEY and CDR2 SMNVEV (reference sequence). This CDR3 region has 15 residues. The V and J ends lost 5 bases and 2 bases respectively, with 15 bases between them. The DNA of the CDR3 is TGTGCCAGCAGTCCAAGACCGGGTCAGCAAGAGACCCAGTACTTC. It yields the protein CASSPRPGQQETQYF.

As to this clonotype: A much larger clone differs by one base, so this may be a read error. The chain recombines TRBV11-3 with TRBJ1-4; D not certain. This CDR3 region has 16 residues. The germline V gene encodes CDR1 SGHNT and CDR2 YENEEA. Trimming removed 5 bases at V and 5 bases at J, with 18 bases between. DNA for the CDR3: TGTGCCAGCAGCCCATTTCCGGCGTGGACCAATGAAAAACTGTTTTTT. This translates into CASSPFPAWTNEKLFF.

This chain uses TRBV11-2 with TRBJ2-7; no firm D call. V was clipped by 3 bases and J by 1 base, with 10 bases between them. The CDR3 sequence is 14 residues long. CDR1 SGHAT and CDR2 FQNNGV come from the germline V gene. The CDR3 bases are TGTGCCAGCAGCTTGGGCAGTGGATCCTACGAGCAGTACTTC. Translating gives CASSLGSGSYEQYF. The full variable domain, with the rest looked up from reference TRBV11-2 and TRBJ2-7, is EAGVAQSPRYKIIEKRQSVAFWCNPISGHATLYWYQQILGQGPKLLIQFQNNGVVDDSQLPKDRFSAERLKGVDSTLKIQPAKLEDSAVYLCASSLGSGSYEQYFGPGTRLTVT.

This clonotype was recorded at least ten times. In DNA, the CDR3 is TGTGCCAGCAGCTTGGTAGTGATTCAGAACCTCGGGGGCCAAGAGACCCAGTACTTC. It codes for CASSLVVIQNLGGQETQYF. V is TRBV5-6 and J is TRBJ2-5; D perhaps matches TRBD2 (6 bases). This CDR3 spans 19 amino acids. Germline V gives CDR1 SGHDT, CDR2 YYEEEE. Between the trimmed V and J ends, which lost 0 bases and 1 base, there was a span of 22 bases.